The present T cell receptor beta chain was sequenced within a study of blood T cell repertoires in COVID-19. The CDR3 runs to 16 residues. V was pared by 3 bases and J by 7 bases, with 13 bases of the junction left unmatched. Germline lookup yields CDR1 MNHNY and CDR2 SVGAGI (reference sequence). Clones were sequenced by immunoSEQ multiplex PCR, and TCRdb holds only the in-frame ones, with some missing. The sample includes around 250,000 clones, roughly 85% of them seen just once. This TCR derives from a man in his fifties with active or convalescent COVID-19. Material: peripheral blood. The V and J genes are TRBV6-6 and TRBJ1-2; 8 bases are a match to TRBD1. Written as DNA, the CDR3 is TGTGCCAGCAGTTATGGACAGACAGGGGAGGTTGGTGGCTACACCTTC. It codes for CASSYGQTGEVGGYTF.